A single sample gave rise to the 27 T cell receptor beta chains below, sequenced in a study of human T cells and chemical hapten exposure. A single record per CDR3 protein comes from TCRdb applying MiXCR to the RACE reads. The table shows over 100,000 distinct CDR3 sequences, with about a tenth occurring only once. The time point was: patch test 2, 6 weeks after DPC sensitization. As for treatment: therapeutic diphenylcyclopropenone sensitization with weekly scalp DPC. This specimen consisted of whole blood, obtained in connection with sensitization to the hapten diphenylcyclopropenone (DPC). The receptors originated from a woman aged 35 to 49 with alopecia areata. Some clones in this sample may be carry-over from other donors' samples.

The V gene is TRBV18, the J gene TRBJ2-7; 10 bases fit TRBD1. V trimming: 0 bases; J trimming: 4 bases; junction bases outside the gene matches: 6. CDR3 length: 16 amino acids. Germline loops: CDR1 KGHSH, CDR2 LQKENI. CDR3: CASSPPGQGIGYEQYF. In DNA form, the CDR3 reads TGTGCCAGCTCACCACCGGGACAGGGGATTGGTTACGAGCAGTACTTC. Full variable domain (remainder filled in from reference TRBV18 and TRBJ2-7): NAGVMQNPRHLVRRRGQEARLRCSPMKGHSHVYWYRQLPEEGLKFMVYLQKENIIDESGMPKERFSAEFPKEGPSILRIQQVVRGDSAAYFCASSPPGQGIGYEQYFGPGTRLTVT.

The genes are TRBV20-1 and TRBJ2-3; 10 bases line up with TRBD2. The CDR3 covers 14 residues. CDR1 is DFQATT and CDR2 is SNEGSKA in the germline V gene (reference sequence). Losses at the gene ends were 3 bases for V and 4 bases for J; bases not matched to a gene: 4. The DNA of the CDR3 is TGCAGTGCTAGCCCTAGCGGGGGCTCAGATACGCAGTATTTT. The encoded protein is CSASPSGGSDTQYF.

This clonotype has ten or more counts. J is TRBJ2-7 and V is TRBV7-2, with 14 bases lining up with TRBD2. The germline V gene encodes CDR1 SGHTA and CDR2 FQGNSA. Trimming cost V 3 bases and J 4 bases; bases outside gene matches: 5. The CDR3 contains 16 residues. CDR3 in amino acids: CASSLTSGGAGYEQYF. The CDR3 coding sequence is TGTGCCAGCAGCTTGACTAGCGGGGGGGCAGGGTACGAGCAGTACTTC.

This clonotype was counted between two and nine times. The chain joins TRBV3-1 to TRBJ1-3; D gene uncertain. V was shortened by 2 bases and J by 0 bases, with 11 bases between the two germline ends. The germline V gene encodes CDR1 LGHDT and CDR2 YNNKEL (reference sequence). The CDR3 runs 16 residues. Here the CDR3 DNA reads TGTGCCAGCAGCCAATACTACGGAGGCTCTGGAAACACCATATATTTT. Amino acids: CASSQYYGGSGNTIYF.

The table lists this clonotype with many counts. The chain uses TRBV6-2 or TRBV6-3 and TRBJ1-5, with 11 bases fitting TRBD1. J lost 9 bases, V lost 2 bases, and 9 bases had no gene match. CDR3 length: 16 amino acids. The germline V gene has CDR1 MNHEY and CDR2 SVGEGT. CDR3 sequence (DNA): TGTGCCAGCAGTTACGCCGGGACAGGGGGTGGGATGCCCCAGCATTTT. It translates to CASSYAGTGGGMPQHF.

This chain joins TRBV6-5 and TRBJ2-6; D is undetermined. V lost 0 bases and J 4 bases, leaving 4 bases between the germline ends. Germline loops: CDR1 MNHEY, CDR2 SVGAGI. CDR3 size: 14 residues. CDR3 bases: TGTGCCAGCAGTTACTCGAGAGGGGCCAACGTCCTGACTTTC. It codes for CASSYSRGANVLTF.

This clonotype was counted only a few times. The chain joins TRBV5-1 to TRBJ2-3; TRBD2 matches at 7 bases. V was clipped by 3 bases and J by 4 bases; unmatched bases: 5. From germline, CDR1 is SGHRS and CDR2 YFSETQ. CDR3 length equals 14 residues. CDR3 loop: CASSWQGGSDTQYF. The CDR3 DNA sequence: TGCGCCAGCAGCTGGCAGGGAGGGTCAGATACGCAGTATTTT. Variable domain in full (rest from reference TRBV5-1 and TRBJ2-3): KAGVTQTPRYLIKTRGQQVTLSCSPISGHRSVSWYQQTPGQGLQFLFEYFSETQRNKGNFPGRFSGRQFSNSRSEMNVSTLELGDSALYLCASSWQGGSDTQYFGPGTRLTVL.

The genes are TRBV7-8 and TRBJ2-3, with 8 positions matching TRBD1. The V and J ends lost 3 bases and 4 bases, in that order; junction bases with no gene match: 12. Per the germline V gene, CDR1 is SGHVS and CDR2 is FQNEAQ. The CDR3 extends over 17 amino acids. DNA of the CDR3: TGTGCCAGCAGCTTTGGACAGGGACGGATTAGCCCAGATACGCAGTATTTT. This codes for CASSFGQGRISPDTQYF.

This clonotype was seen at least ten times. The chain uses TRBV29-1 and TRBJ2-7; 8 bases match TRBD1. Per germline, CDR1 SQVTM and CDR2 ANQGSEA. V shed 5 bases and J 2 bases; nucleotides not matched to a gene: 5. The CDR3 is 13 residues long. The CDR3: CSVFWTGTYEQYF. CDR3 sequence (DNA): TGCAGCGTTTTTTGGACAGGGACCTACGAGCAGTACTTC.

This clonotype was recorded at least ten times. The junction and the germline gene differ at one end; a read error may be behind it. J is TRBJ1-1 and V is TRBV2; D uncertain. The CDR3 runs 10 residues. In germline, CDR1 is SNHLY, CDR2 FYNNEI. The CDR3 coding sequence is TGTGCCAGCGGTGAGTTTGAAGCTTTCTTT. This sequence encodes CASGEFEAFF.

The chain uses TRBV20-1 and TRBJ2-1, with D hard to call. Germline assignment: CDR1 DFQATT and CDR2 SNEGSKA (reference sequence). The V end was cut by 1 base, the J end by 4 bases, with 8 bases between. This CDR3 spans 13 amino acids. The CDR3, as DNA: TGCAGTGCTAGAGTGGGCCGTTACAATGAGCAGTTCTTC. Encoded protein: CSARVGRYNEQFF.

The V call is TRBV18, the J call TRBJ1-2; D possibly corresponds to TRBD1 (6 bases). CDR1 and CDR2 (germline): KGHSH, LQKENI. The CDR3 totals 16 residues. V was clipped by 4 bases and J by 3 bases, with 18 bases between them. CDR3 region: CASSQNRVSYDYGYTF. In nucleotides, the CDR3 is TGTGCCAGCTCACAGAACAGGGTTTCTTACGACTATGGCTACACCTTC.

This clonotype was seen ten or more times. CDR3 in DNA: TGTGCCAGCAGTACAAACGGCGGAGAGACCCAGTACTTC. Encoded protein: CASSTNGGETQYF. The chain is built from TRBV28 and TRBJ2-5; D not certain. The V and J ends lost 5 bases and 4 bases respectively, with 11 bases between them. The CDR3 length is 13 residues. CDR1 and CDR2 (germline): MDHEN, SYDVKM.

This clonotype was seen repeatedly, ten times or more. This chain joins TRBV20-1 and TRBJ2-2, with 8 bases fitting TRBD2. The CDR3 extends over 14 amino acids. Trimming cost V 3 bases and J 7 bases; bases outside gene matches: 7. Germline V gene data show CDR1 as DFQATT and CDR2 as SNEGSKA (reference sequence). The CDR3 DNA sequence: TGCAGTGCTAGTGCGCGGGGGGCTTTCGGGGAGCTGTTTTTT. Its protein is CSASARGAFGELFF.

This clonotype has a count of ten or more. The chain's CDR3 is CASSQGWGDEKLFF. For the CDR3, the DNA is TGTGCCAGCAGTCAGGGATGGGGGGATGAAAAACTGTTTTTT. This sequence joins TRBV6-5 and TRBJ1-4; maybe TRBD1 (5 bases). CDR3 length: 14 amino acids. Trimming removed 5 bases at V and 6 bases at J, with 13 bases between. The germline CDR1 and CDR2 sequences are MNHEY and SVGAGI.

At least ten counts were recorded for this clonotype. The genes are TRBV7-9 and TRBJ1-1; D not certain. Trimming shortened V by 2 bases and J by 6 bases, and 7 bases separated the two germline ends. Germline CDR1 reads SEHNR; CDR2 reads FQNEAQ (reference sequence). There are 12 residues in the CDR3. CDR3 protein: CASSLTGSEAFF. CDR3 coding DNA: TGTGCCAGCAGCTTAACGGGCTCTGAAGCTTTCTTT.

This clonotype was recorded many times. The chain recombines TRBV11-2 with TRBJ2-3; no definite D call. Germline V gene data show CDR1 as SGHAT and CDR2 as FQNNGV. The V and J ends lost 2 bases and 1 base respectively, with 7 bases between them. There are 14 residues in the CDR3. DNA for the CDR3: TGTGCCAGCAGCTTATTGGCTCGCACAGATACGCAGTATTTT. Protein: CASSLLARTDTQYF.

The chain uses TRBV7-2 and TRBJ1-2; D possibly corresponds to TRBD1 (5 bases). This CDR3 spans 13 amino acids. V lost 4 bases, J lost 5 bases, and 11 bases lay in between. CDR1 and CDR2 (germline): SGHTA, FQGNSA. The CDR3 protein is CASSSPEGYGYTF. The CDR3 bases are TGTGCCAGCAGCTCACCGGAGGGGTATGGCTACACCTTC. The full variable domain, completed using reference TRBV7-2 and TRBJ1-2, is GAGVSQSPSNKVTEKGKDVELRCDPISGHTALYWYRQSLGQGLEFLIYFQGNSAPDKSGLPSDRFSAERTGGSVSTLTIQRTQQEDSAVYLCASSSPEGYGYTFGSGTRLTVV.

This clonotype was seen at least ten times. The chain links TRBV7-2 to TRBJ1-1, with D unresolved. CDR1 and CDR2 (germline): SGHTA, FQGNSA. CDR3 length equals 16 residues. Trimming left V 4 bases short and J 0 bases short, with 15 bases between. The CDR3: CASSSYGSGVNTEAFF. DNA of the CDR3: TGTGCCAGCAGCTCTTACGGGTCCGGGGTGAACACTGAAGCTTTCTTT. Supplemented by reference TRBV7-2 and TRBJ1-1, the full variable domain reads GAGVSQSPSNKVTEKGKDVELRCDPISGHTALYWYRQSLGQGLEFLIYFQGNSAPDKSGLPSDRFSAERTGGSVSTLTIQRTQQEDSAVYLCASSSYGSGVNTEAFFGQGTRLTVV.

This clonotype was observed at least ten times. The rearrangement links TRBV7-2 to TRBJ2-3, with 7 positions matching TRBD2. V lost 3 bases to trimming and J lost 3 bases; unmatched junction nucleotides: 3. This CDR3 is built from 14 residues. Germline lookup yields CDR1 SGHTA and CDR2 FQGNSA. This chain's CDR3 is CASSFWGGTDTQYF. The CDR3 nucleotides are TGTGCCAGCAGCTTTTGGGGGGGGACAGATACGCAGTATTTT.

This chain joins TRBV2 and TRBJ2-4; tentative D call: TRBD1 (6 bases). Germline CDR1 is SNHLY and CDR2 is FYNNEI. The CDR3 has 15 amino acids. Deletions cut 6 bases from V and 0 bases from J, with 12 bases between. CDR3 coding DNA: TGTGCCAGCAGGATGGACAGCGCAGCCAAAAACATTCAGTACTTC. This sequence encodes CASRMDSAAKNIQYF.

This clonotype came up a few times. The chain joins TRBV2 to TRBJ2-1, with TRBD1 identical over 8 bases. Germline assignment: CDR1 SNHLY and CDR2 FYNNEI. Germline trimming cut 8 bases from V and 0 bases from J; bases unmatched to any gene: 9. The CDR3 totals 16 residues. The DNA for the CDR3 is TGTGCCAGCTTCTACAGGGGGTCCAGCTCCTACAATGAGCAGTTCTTC. This gives the protein CASFYRGSSSYNEQFF.

This clonotype occurred many times. The J gene is TRBJ2-7, the V gene TRBV5-1; TRBD2 agrees at 11 bases. From germline, CDR1 is SGHRS and CDR2 YFSETQ. Trimming at V came to 1 base and at J to 6 bases, leaving 3 bases not matched to a gene. The CDR3 has 14 amino acids. CDR3 DNA sequence: TGCGCCAGCAGCTTGCCGGGACTAGCGGCCGAGCAGTACTTC. Protein sequence: CASSLPGLAAEQYF.

V usage is TRBV11-3 and J usage is TRBJ2-1; D gene unclear. In germline, CDR1 is SGHNT, CDR2 YENEEA. This CDR3 region has 15 residues. The V gene lost 5 bases and the J gene lost 4 bases, with 15 bases spanning the gap. The CDR3 DNA reads as TGTGCCAGCAGCGCACCCAGTTTGGGATACAATGAGCAGTTCTTC. It encodes CASSAPSLGYNEQFF.

The chain couples TRBV7-9 to TRBJ2-6; D is uncertain. There are 15 residues in the CDR3. V was clipped by 3 bases and J by 0 bases, with 6 bases between them. CDR1 is SEHNR, CDR2 FQNEAQ, per germline (reference sequence). The CDR3 sequence is CASSFWISGANVLTF. Written as DNA, the CDR3 is TGTGCCAGCAGCTTTTGGATCTCTGGGGCCAACGTCCTGACTTTC.

The chain couples TRBV10-1 to TRBJ1-1; perhaps TRBD1 as D (5 bases). In germline, CDR1 is WNHNN, CDR2 SYGVQD (reference sequence). The CDR3 has 13 amino acids. V dropped 1 base and J dropped 4 bases, with 7 bases sitting between them. The CDR3 coding sequence is TGCGCCAGCAGTGAGTGGGGGAGCACTGAAGCTTTCTTT. Translated: CASSEWGSTEAFF.

This clonotype was recorded at least ten times. This chain links TRBV7-6 with TRBJ2-6; the D is unclear. V was trimmed by 1 base and J by 0 bases, leaving 4 bases between them. The germline V gene encodes CDR1 SGHVS and CDR2 FNYEAQ. The CDR3 runs 15 residues. The CDR3 region is CASSLGFSGANVLTF. DNA for the CDR3: TGTGCCAGCAGCTTAGGGTTCTCTGGGGCCAACGTCCTGACTTTC.